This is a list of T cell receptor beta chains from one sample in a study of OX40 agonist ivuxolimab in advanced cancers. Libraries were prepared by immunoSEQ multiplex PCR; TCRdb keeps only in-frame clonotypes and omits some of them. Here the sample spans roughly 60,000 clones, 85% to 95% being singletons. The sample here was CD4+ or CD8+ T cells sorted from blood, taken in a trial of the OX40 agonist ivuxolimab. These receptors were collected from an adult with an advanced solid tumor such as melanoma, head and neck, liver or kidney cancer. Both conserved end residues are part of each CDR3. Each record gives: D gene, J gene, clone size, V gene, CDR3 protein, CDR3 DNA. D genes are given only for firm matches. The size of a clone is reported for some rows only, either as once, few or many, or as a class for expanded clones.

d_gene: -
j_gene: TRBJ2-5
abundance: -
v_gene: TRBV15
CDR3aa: CATSRAEDPRTQYF
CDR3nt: TGTGCCACCAGCAGAGCGGAAGACCCCAGGACCCAGTACTTC

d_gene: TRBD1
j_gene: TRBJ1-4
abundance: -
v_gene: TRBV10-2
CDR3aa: CASSESTGGLIPINEKLFF
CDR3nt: TGCGCCAGCAGTGAGTCCACAGGGGGACTGATACCCATTAATGAAAAACTGTTTTTT

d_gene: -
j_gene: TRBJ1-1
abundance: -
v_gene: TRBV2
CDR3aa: CASQGNTEAFF
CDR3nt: TGTGCCAGTCAGGGGAACACTGAAGCTTTCTTT

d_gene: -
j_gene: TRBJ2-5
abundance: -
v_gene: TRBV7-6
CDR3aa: CASSLARGSGAQETQYF
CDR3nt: TGTGCCAGCAGCTTAGCGCGTGGTAGCGGCGCTCAAGAGACCCAGTACTTC

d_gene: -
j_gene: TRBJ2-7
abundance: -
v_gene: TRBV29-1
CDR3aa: CSVAPSTGNYYEQYF
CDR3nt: TGCAGCGTCGCTCCTTCTACAGGGAACTACTACGAGCAGTACTTC

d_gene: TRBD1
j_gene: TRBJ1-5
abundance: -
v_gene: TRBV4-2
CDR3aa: CASSQDERGLRKPQHF
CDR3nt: TGTGCCAGCAGCCAAGATGAAAGGGGGCTAAGAAAGCCCCAGCATTTT

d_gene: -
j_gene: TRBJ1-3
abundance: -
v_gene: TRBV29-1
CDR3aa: CSSRSGNTIYF
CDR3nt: TGCAGCAGCAGGTCTGGAAACACCATATATTTT

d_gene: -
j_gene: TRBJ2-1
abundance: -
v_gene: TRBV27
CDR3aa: CASSLYQGHEQFF
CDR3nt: TGTGCCAGCAGTTTATACCAGGGCCATGAGCAGTTCTTC

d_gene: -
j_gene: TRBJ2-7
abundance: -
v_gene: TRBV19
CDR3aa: CASSMGALGEQYF
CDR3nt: TGTGCCAGTAGTATGGGGGCCCTTGGAGAGCAGTACTTC

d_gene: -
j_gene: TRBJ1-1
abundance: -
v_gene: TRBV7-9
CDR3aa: CASSPPGPTEAFF
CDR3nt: TGTGCCAGCAGCCCCCCCGGGCCCACTGAAGCTTTCTTT

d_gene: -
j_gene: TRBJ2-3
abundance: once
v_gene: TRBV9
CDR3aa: CASSGGWGASTDTQYF
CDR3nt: TGTGCCAGCAGCGGAGGGTGGGGGGCTAGCACAGATACGCAGTATTTT

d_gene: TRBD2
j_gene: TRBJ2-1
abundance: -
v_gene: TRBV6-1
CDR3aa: CASSETGGANNEQFF
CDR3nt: TGTGCCAGCAGTGAAACGGGGGGGGCCAACAATGAGCAGTTCTTC

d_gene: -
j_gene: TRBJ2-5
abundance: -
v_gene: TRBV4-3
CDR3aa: CASSQDRRPEETQYF
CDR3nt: TGCGCCAGCAGCCAAGATCGCAGACCTGAGGAGACCCAGTACTTC

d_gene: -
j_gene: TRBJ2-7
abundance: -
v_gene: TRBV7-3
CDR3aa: CASSANSQGEQYF
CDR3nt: TGTGCCAGCAGCGCAAACTCCCAGGGGGAGCAGTACTTC

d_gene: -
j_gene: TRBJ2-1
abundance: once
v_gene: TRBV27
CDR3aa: CASIGYLGQVRSEQFF
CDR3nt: TGTGCCAGCATAGGATACCTGGGGCAAGTGCGGAGTGAGCAGTTCTTC

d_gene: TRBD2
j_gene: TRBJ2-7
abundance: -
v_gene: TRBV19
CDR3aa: CASSITGTSGSFYEQYF
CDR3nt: TGTGCCAGTAGTATAACCGGGACTAGCGGGAGTTTCTACGAGCAGTACTTC

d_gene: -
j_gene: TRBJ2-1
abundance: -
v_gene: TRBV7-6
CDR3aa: CASSLYSGRGSYNEQFF
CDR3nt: TGTGCCAGCAGCTTATATTCCGGCAGGGGATCCTACAATGAGCAGTTCTTC

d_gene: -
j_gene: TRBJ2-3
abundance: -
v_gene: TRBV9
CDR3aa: CASSVGRGTRGSDTQYF
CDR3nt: TGTGCCAGCAGCGTAGGGCGAGGGACCCGTGGATCAGATACGCAGTATTTT

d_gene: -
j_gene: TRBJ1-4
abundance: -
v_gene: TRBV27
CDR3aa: CASSSSMGPNEKLFF
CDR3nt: TGTGCCAGCAGTTCCTCTATGGGGCCTAATGAAAAACTGTTTTTT

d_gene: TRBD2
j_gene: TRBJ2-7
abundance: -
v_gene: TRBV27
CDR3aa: CASSIAGISYEQYF
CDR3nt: TGTGCCAGCAGTATAGCGGGAATCTCCTACGAGCAGTACTTC

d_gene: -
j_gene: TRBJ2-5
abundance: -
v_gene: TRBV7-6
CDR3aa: CASSFSGQETQYF
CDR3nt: TGTGCCAGCAGCTTCTCGGGCCAAGAGACCCAGTACTTC

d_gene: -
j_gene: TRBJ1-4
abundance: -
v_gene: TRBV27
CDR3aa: CASSQLGATNEKLFF
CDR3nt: TGTGCCAGCAGTCAACTAGGGGCAACTAATGAAAAACTGTTTTTT

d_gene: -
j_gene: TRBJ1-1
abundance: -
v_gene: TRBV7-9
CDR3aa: CASRIGLNTEAFF
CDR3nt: TGTGCCAGCAGGATTGGACTGAACACTGAAGCTTTCTTT

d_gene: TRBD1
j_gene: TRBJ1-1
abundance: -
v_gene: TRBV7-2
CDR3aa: CASSVRDRVGTEAFF
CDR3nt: TGTGCCAGCAGCGTCCGGGACAGGGTCGGTACTGAAGCTTTCTTT

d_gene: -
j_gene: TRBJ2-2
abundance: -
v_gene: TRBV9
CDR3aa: CASSVVRTPAYTGELFF
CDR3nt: TGTGCCAGCAGCGTAGTTCGGACTCCGGCCTACACCGGGGAGCTGTTTTTT

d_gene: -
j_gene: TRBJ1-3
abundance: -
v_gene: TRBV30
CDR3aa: CAWSVRSFLGFWSGNTIYF
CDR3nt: TGTGCCTGGAGTGTACGTTCTTTCTTAGGGTTTTGGTCTGGAAACACCATATATTTT

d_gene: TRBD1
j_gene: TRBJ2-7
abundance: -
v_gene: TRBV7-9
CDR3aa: CASSPPGAGTGENEQYF
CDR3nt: TGTGCCAGCAGCCCTCCCGGTGCGGGGACAGGGGAAAACGAGCAGTACTTC

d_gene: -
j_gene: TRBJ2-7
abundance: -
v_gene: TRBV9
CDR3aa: CASSVATSYEQYF
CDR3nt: TGTGCCAGCAGCGTAGCTACCTCCTACGAGCAGTACTTC

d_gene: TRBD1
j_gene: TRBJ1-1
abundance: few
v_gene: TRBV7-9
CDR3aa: CASSSRLQGGTEAFF
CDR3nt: TGTGCCAGCAGCTCAAGATTACAGGGGGGGACTGAAGCTTTCTTT

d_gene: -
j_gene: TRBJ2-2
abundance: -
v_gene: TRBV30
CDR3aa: CARGPTGELFF
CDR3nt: TGTGCCCGGGGGCCAACCGGGGAGCTGTTTTTT

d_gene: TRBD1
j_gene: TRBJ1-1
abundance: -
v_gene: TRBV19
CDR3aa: CASSSDRGVYTEAFF
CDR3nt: TGTGCCAGTAGTTCGGACAGGGGAGTATACACTGAAGCTTTCTTT

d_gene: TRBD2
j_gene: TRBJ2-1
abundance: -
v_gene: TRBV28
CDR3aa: CASSPTGLAGVVRSYNEQFF
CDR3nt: TGTGCCAGCAGTCCAACGGGACTAGCGGGAGTAGTAAGGTCCTACAATGAGCAGTTCTTC

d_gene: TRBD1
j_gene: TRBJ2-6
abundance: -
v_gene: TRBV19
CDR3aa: CASSPRGQGSSGANVLTF
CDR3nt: TGTGCCAGTAGTCCTCGAGGACAGGGTAGCTCTGGGGCCAACGTCCTGACTTTC

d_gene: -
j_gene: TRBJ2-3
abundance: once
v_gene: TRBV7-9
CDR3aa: CASSLIAPDTQYF
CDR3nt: TGTGCCAGCAGCCTCATAGCCCCAGATACGCAGTATTTT

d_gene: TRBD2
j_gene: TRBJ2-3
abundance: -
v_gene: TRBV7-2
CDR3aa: CASSIPGTSATFTDTQYF
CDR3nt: TGTGCCAGCAGCATTCCCGGGACTAGCGCGACTTTCACAGATACGCAGTATTTT

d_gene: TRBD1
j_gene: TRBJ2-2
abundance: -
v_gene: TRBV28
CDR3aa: CASSKDTEDRGNTGELFF
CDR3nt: TGTGCCAGCAGCAAAGATACGGAGGACAGGGGTAACACCGGGGAGCTGTTTTTT

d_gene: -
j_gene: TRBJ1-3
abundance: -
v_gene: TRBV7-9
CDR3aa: CASSPDPGSGNTIYF
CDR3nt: TGTGCCAGCAGCCCGGACCCAGGCTCTGGAAACACCATATATTTT

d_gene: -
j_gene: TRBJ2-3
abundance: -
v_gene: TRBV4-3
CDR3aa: CASSPAGLDTDTQYF
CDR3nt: TGCGCCAGCAGCCCCGCGGGACTCGACACAGATACGCAGTATTTT

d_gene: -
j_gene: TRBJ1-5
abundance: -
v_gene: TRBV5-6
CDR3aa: CASSLRGVGQPQHF
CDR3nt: TGTGCCAGTTCCTTACGGGGGGTGGGTCAGCCCCAGCATTTT

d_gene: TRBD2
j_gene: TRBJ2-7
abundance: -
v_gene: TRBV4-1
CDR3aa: CASSPGGAGGLSYEQYF
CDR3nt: TGCGCCAGCAGCCCCGGGGGGGCGGGAGGCCTCTCCTACGAGCAGTACTTC

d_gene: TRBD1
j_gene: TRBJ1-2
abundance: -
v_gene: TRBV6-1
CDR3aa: CASSAGRGLYGYTF
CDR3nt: TGTGCCAGCAGTGCCGGGAGGGGGCTCTATGGCTACACCTTC

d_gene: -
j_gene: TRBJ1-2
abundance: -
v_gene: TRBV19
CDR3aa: CASTSSGHSYGYTF
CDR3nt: TGTGCCAGTACCTCTTCGGGACACAGCTATGGCTACACCTTC

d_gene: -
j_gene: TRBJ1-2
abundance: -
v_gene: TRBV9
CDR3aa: CASSVGGGLLGYTF
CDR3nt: TGTGCCAGCAGCGTAGGAGGCGGACTTTTGGGCTACACCTTC

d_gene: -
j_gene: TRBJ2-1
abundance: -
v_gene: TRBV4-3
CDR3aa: CASSLGGGTHNEQFF
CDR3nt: TGCGCCAGCAGCCTAGGGGGCGGGACCCACAATGAGCAGTTCTTC

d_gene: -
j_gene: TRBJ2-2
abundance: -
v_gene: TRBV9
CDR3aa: CASSVAIGSGDTGELFF
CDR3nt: TGTGCCAGCAGCGTAGCTATTGGGTCGGGAGACACCGGGGAGCTGTTTTTT

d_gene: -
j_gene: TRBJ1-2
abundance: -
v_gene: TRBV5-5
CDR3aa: CASSLAAQANYGYTF
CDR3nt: TGTGCCAGCAGCTTGGCCGCACAGGCTAACTATGGCTACACCTTC

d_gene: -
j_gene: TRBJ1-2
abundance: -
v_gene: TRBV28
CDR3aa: CASSPQRETYGYTF
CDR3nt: TGTGCCAGCAGTCCTCAGAGGGAGACCTATGGCTACACCTTC

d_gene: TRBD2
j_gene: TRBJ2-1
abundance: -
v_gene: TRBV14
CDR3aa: CASSRSGIGGNEQFF
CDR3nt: TGTGCCAGCAGCCGTAGCGGGATCGGAGGGAATGAGCAGTTCTTC